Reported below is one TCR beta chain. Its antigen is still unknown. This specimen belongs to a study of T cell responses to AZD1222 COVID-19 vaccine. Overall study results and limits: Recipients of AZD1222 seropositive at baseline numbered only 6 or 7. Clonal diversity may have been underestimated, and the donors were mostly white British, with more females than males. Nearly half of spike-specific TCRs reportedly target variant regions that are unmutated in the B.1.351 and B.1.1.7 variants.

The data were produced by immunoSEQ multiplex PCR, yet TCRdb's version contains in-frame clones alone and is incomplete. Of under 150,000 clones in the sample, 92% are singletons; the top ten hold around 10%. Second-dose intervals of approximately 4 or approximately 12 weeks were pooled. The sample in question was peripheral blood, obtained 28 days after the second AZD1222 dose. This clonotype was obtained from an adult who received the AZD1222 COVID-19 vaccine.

CDR3 in DNA: TGTGCCAGCAGCTTAGGGGGGAGCAACTATGGCTACACCTTC. Its translation is CASSLGGSNYGYTF. The V call is TRBV7-9, the J call TRBJ1-2; D is perhaps TRBD1 (5 bases). The germline V gene has CDR1 SEHNR and CDR2 FQNEAQ (reference sequence). The V end was cut by 1 base, the J end by 2 bases, with 8 bases between. This CDR3 is 14 amino acids long.